This section outlines one TCR beta chain sequence together with its context. Its target is not known. The data derive from a study of T cell repertoires and HLA-DP antigens. At the level of the study: Transduced HeLa cells presented HLA-DP to CD4+ T cells. Findings and caveats of the study: Against one allele, clones undetected before culture averaged approximately 35%; against the other, 50% to 60%.

The primer mix covered 54 TRBV segments and 13 TRBJ segments. Deep-resolution sequencing targeted hundreds of thousands of T cell genomes in pre-culture CD4+ samples. Sequenced by immunoSEQ multiplex PCR; TCRdb stores in-frame clones only, minus some. The sample carries around 70,000 clones, around four fifths recorded once. The sequenced material came from CD4+ T cells from PBMCs. This TCR came from a man in his sixties in good health and CMV-seronegative.

CDR3 DNA: TGTGCCAGCAGCTTTATTAGCTCTGGGGCCAACGTCCTGACTTTC. Translating gives CASSFISSGANVLTF. The rearrangement links TRBV7-9 to TRBJ2-6, with D hard to call. CDR1 is SEHNR, CDR2 FQNEAQ, per germline (reference sequence). The germline V and J ends were trimmed by 3 bases and 0 bases, with 6 bases remaining between them. The CDR3 totals 15 residues.